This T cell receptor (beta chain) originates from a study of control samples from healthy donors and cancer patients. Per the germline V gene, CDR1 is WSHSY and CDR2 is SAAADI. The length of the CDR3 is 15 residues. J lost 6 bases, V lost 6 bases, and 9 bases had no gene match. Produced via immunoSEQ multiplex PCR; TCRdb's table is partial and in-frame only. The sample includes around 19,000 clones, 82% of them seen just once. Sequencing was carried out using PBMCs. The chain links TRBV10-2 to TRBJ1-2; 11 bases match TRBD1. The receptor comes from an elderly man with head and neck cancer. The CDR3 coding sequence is TGCGCCAGCAGACCCATGGACAGGGGGCTGGATGGCTACACCTTC. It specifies CASRPMDRGLDGYTF.